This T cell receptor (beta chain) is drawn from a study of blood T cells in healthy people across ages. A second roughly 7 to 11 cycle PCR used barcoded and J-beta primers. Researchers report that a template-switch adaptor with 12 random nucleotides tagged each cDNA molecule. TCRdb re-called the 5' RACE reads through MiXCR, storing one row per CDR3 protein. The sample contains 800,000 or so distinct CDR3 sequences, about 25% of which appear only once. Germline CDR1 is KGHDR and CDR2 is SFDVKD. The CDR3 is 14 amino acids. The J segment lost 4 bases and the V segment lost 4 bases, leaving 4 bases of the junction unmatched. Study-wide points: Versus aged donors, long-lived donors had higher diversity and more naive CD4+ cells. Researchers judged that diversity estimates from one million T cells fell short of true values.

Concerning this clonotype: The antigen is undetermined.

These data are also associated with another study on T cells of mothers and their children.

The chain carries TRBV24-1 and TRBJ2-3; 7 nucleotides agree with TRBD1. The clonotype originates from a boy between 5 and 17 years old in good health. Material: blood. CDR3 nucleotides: TGTGCCACCAGTGACAGGGGGTGGGCAGATACGCAGTATTTT. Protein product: CATSDRGWADTQYF.